This T cell receptor beta chain was observed in a study of cytomegalovirus exposure and HLA in healthy donors. Study summary: A previous analysis identified 95 million to 120 million unique TCR beta sequences derived from about 180 million T cells.

60 Vbeta and 13 Jbeta primers were used in PCR. Produced via immunoSEQ multiplex PCR; TCRdb's table is partial and in-frame only. The sample contains just over 65,000 clones, around four fifths of which appear only once. Trimming took off 7 bases at V and 1 base at J, with 17 bases between the two ends. Germline lookup yields CDR1 SGHNT and CDR2 YYREEE (reference sequence). CDR3 length equals 15 residues. Sequenced input: PBMCs. The origin of this receptor is a human donor in good health. The J gene is TRBJ1-1, the V gene TRBV5-4; maybe TRBD1 (6 bases). The CDR3 DNA reads as TGTGCCAGCTACCCACCGACAGGACAGAACACTGAAGCTTTCTTT. The encoded protein is CASYPPTGQNTEAFF.